This T cell receptor (beta chain) was obtained from a study of cytomegalovirus exposure and HLA in healthy donors. Study-level background: Around four fifths of more than 300 genotyped donors fell in the Caucasian-associated ancestry cluster.

A few counts support this clone. Deletions cut 4 bases from V and 11 bases from J, with 14 bases between. Germline V gene data show CDR1 as GTSNPN and CDR2 as SVGIG (reference sequence). The CDR3 spans 11 residues. Healthy people donating bone marrow made up the donors. Vbeta (60) and Jbeta (13) primers were used in the PCR. The method was immunoSEQ multiplex PCR; TCRdb's version includes in-frame clones alone and lacks a portion of them. The data hold around 50,000 clones, with around three quarters observed a single time. Sequenced material: PBMCs. The chain carries TRBV30 and TRBJ1-1; D perhaps matches TRBD1 (6 bases). The sequence was obtained from a man aged 25-45 years in good health and CMV-seropositive. The CDR3 loop reads CAWTTGYWAFF. CDR3 sequence (DNA): TGTGCCTGGACAACAGGGTATTGGGCTTTCTTT.